A single T cell receptor beta chain is shown here with its context. Its antigen is unidentified. The sample belongs to a study of blood T cells in healthy people across ages. Study observations and caveats: Shifts in expanded clonotypes may have been confounded by donor CMV status, which was unknown.

The V gene lost 4 bases and the J gene lost 3 bases, with 12 bases spanning the gap. The germline CDR1 and CDR2 sequences are SQVTM and ANQGSEA. The CDR3 totals 13 residues. Then a second PCR, running roughly 6 to 11 cycles, was carried out with a sample-barcoded 5' primer and a J-beta primer mix. TCRdb reprocessed the 5' RACE reads via MiXCR and lists one record per CDR3 protein. This table holds roughly 700,000 distinct CDR3 sequences, 32% found once. This clonotype was sampled from a woman of 80 years or more in good health. The chain employs TRBV29-1 and TRBJ1-2; D is undetermined. Sequencing was carried out using blood. In DNA, the CDR3 is TGCAGCGTTGCTTTATACAGCGACTATGGCTACACCTTC. Encoded protein: CSVALYSDYGYTF.